This TCR beta chain was found in a study of Graves' ophthalmopathy and Graves' hyperthyroidism. Study-level background: Peripheral blood collection took place at initial diagnosis, before any treatment. The study's findings and limits: Most expanded thyroid clonotypes above 0.001 frequency also appeared in blood.

The TCR beta CDR3 regions underwent amplification from RNA transcripts. HTBI primers were used in a first-round RT-PCR, which preceded a second-round multiplex PCR. Each CDR3 protein is one row after TCRdb ran MiXCR on the multiplex PCR reads. The repertoire holds roughly 380,000 distinct CDR3 sequences, with about 16% as singletons. This clonotype showed up many times. Its target is unknown. The germline gives CDR1 DFQATT, CDR2 SNEGSKA (reference sequence). Trimming removed 3 bases from V and 8 bases from J; junction bases left unmatched: 5. The CDR3 extends over 14 amino acids. Recruitment covered hyperthyroidism patients aged 18 to 65 whose new diagnosis was of under 2 months' duration. PBMCs were isolated from a 10 ml sample of fresh peripheral blood.

The clonotype originates from a woman aged 18-35 years with stable Graves' hyperthyroidism. Sequenced input: peripheral blood. The chain carries TRBV20-1 and TRBJ1-6; 9 bases map to TRBD1. In nucleotides, the CDR3 is TGCAGTGCTAGCCCGACAGGGGGACATTCACCCCTCCACTTT. Translation gives CSASPTGGHSPLHF.